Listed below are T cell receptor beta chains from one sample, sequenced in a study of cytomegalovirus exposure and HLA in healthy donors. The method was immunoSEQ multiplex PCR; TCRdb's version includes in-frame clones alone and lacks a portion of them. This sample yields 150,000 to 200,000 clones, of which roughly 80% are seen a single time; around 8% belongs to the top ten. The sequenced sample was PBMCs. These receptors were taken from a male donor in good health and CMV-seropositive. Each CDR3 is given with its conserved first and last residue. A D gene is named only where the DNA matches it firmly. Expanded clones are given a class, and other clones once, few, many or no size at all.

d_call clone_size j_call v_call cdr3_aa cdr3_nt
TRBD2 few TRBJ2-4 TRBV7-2 CASSLGTSGTLAKNSQYF TGTGCCAGCAGCTTAGGGACTAGCGGGACTCTAGCCAAAAACAGTCAGTACTTC
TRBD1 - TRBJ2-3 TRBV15 CATGQGATDTQYF TGTGCCACCGGACAGGGGGCTACAGATACGCAGTATTTT
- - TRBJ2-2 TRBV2 CASNARETGELFF TGTGCCAGCAACGCACGGGAGACCGGGGAGCTGTTTTTT
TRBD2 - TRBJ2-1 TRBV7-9 CASSFTGLAAYNEQFF TGTGCCAGCAGCTTTACTGGACTAGCGGCTTACAATGAGCAGTTCTTC
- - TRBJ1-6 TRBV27 CASSSGDYNSPLHF TGTGCCAGCAGTAGCGGAGATTATAATTCACCCCTCCACTTT
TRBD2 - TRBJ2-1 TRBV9 CASSVTSGGSIYNEQFF TGTGCCAGCAGCGTTACTAGCGGGGGATCAATTTACAATGAGCAGTTCTTC
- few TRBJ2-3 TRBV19 CASSIPGFTDTQYF TGTGCCAGTAGTATCCCAGGGTTCACAGATACGCAGTATTTT
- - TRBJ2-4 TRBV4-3 CASSQGVTLAKNIQYF TGCGCCAGCAGCCAAGGAGTTACCCTAGCCAAAAACATTCAGTACTTC
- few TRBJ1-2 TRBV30 CAWSYQGSGYTF TGTGCCTGGAGTTACCAGGGCTCTGGCTACACCTTC
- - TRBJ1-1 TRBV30 CAWSLGPEAFF TGTGCCTGGAGTCTTGGGCCCGAAGCTTTCTTT
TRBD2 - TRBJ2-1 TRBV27 CASSSRGSGGANEQFF TGTGCCAGCAGTTCCCGGGGGAGCGGGGGGGCAAATGAGCAGTTCTTC
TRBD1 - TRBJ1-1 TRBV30 CAWKRTGGPDTEAFF TGTGCCTGGAAACGGACAGGGGGCCCGGACACTGAAGCTTTCTTT
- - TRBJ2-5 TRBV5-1 CASRPRGGETQYF TGCGCCAGCAGACCTAGGGGAGGAGAGACCCAGTACTTC
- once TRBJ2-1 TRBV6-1 CASRLNNEQFF TGTGCCAGCAGATTAAACAATGAGCAGTTCTTC
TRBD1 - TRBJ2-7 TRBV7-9 CASSFRDRPYEQYF TGTGCCAGCAGCTTCCGGGACAGGCCCTACGAGCAGTACTTC
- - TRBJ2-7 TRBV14 CASSVLRDFPEQYF TGTGCCAGCAGCGTGCTCCGGGACTTCCCAGAGCAGTACTTC
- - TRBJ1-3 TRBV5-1 CASSLKSFSGNTIYF TGCGCCAGCAGCTTGAAAAGCTTCTCTGGAAACACCATATATTTT
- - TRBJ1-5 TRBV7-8 CASSLGRTEHSNQPQHF TGTGCCAGCAGCTTAGGGAGGACAGAACATAGCAATCAGCCCCAGCATTTT
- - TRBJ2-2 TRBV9 CASSVESRDTGELFF TGTGCCAGCAGCGTAGAAAGCCGAGACACCGGGGAGCTGTTTTTT
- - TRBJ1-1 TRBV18 CASSRDTYTEAFF TGTGCCAGCTCACGAGACACTTACACTGAAGCTTTCTTT
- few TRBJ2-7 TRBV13 CASSRLGAHYEQYF TGTGCCAGCAGTCGCCTGGGGGCTCATTACGAGCAGTACTTC
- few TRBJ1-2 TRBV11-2 CASYGANANYGYTF TGTGCCAGCTACGGAGCGAATGCTAACTATGGCTACACCTTC
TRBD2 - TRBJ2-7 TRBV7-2 CASSFTSVISYEQYF TGTGCCAGCAGCTTCACTAGCGTTATCTCCTACGAGCAGTACTTC
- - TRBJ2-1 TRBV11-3 CASSPGYHNEQFF TGTGCCAGCAGCCCGGGGTACCACAATGAGCAGTTCTTC
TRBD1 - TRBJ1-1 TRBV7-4 CASSSSPGQWNTEAFF TGTGCCAGCAGCTCAAGCCCGGGACAGTGGAACACTGAAGCTTTCTTT
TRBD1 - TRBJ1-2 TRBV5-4 CASSPLGQVYGYTF TGTGCCAGCAGCCCTCTGGGACAGGTCTATGGCTACACCTTC
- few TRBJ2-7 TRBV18 CASSPRTTTLDEQYF TGTGCCAGCTCACCACGGACTACGACCTTGGACGAGCAGTACTTC
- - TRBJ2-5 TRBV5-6 CASSRTVQETQYF TGTGCCAGCAGCCGGACAGTACAAGAGACCCAGTACTTC
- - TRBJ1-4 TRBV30 CAQSVSSAEKLFF TGTGCCCAATCGGTCTCATCCGCTGAAAAACTGTTTTTT
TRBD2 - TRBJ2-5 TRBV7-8 CASSLERERGYQETQYF TGTGCCAGCAGCTTAGAGCGGGAGAGGGGGTACCAAGAGACCCAGTACTTC
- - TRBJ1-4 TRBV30 CAWSPGTSDEKLFF TGTGCCTGGAGTCCCGGGACAAGTGATGAAAAACTGTTTTTT
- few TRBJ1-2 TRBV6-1 CASPGQSLRGYTF TGTGCCAGCCCCGGACAGTCCCTCCGCGGCTACACCTTC
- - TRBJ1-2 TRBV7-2 CASSVWRQKNYGYTF TGTGCCAGCAGCGTATGGAGACAGAAGAACTATGGCTACACCTTC
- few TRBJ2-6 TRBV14 CASSWVGSGANGLTF TGTGCCAGCAGCTGGGTCGGCTCTGGGGCCAACGGCCTGACTTTC
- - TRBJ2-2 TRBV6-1 CATRPGANTGELFF TGTGCCACTAGGCCGGGGGCGAACACCGGGGAGCTGTTTTTT
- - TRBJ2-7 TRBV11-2 CASSFGSSPTYEQYF TGTGCCAGCAGCTTCGGGAGTAGCCCGACCTACGAGCAGTACTTC
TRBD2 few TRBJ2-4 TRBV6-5 CASSYHSGGDKNSQYF TGTGCCAGCAGTTATCATAGCGGGGGGGACAAAAACAGTCAGTACTTC
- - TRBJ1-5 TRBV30 CAWTPGGNQPQHF TGTGCCTGGACACCGGGAGGCAATCAGCCCCAGCATTTT
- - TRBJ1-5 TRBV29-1 CSVGGAFGQPQHF TGCAGCGTTGGGGGCGCCTTTGGGCAACCCCAGCATTTT